These T cell receptor beta chains were read from a single sample in a study of circulating CD8 cells and anti-PD-1 response in melanoma. TCRdb re-called the reads through MiXCR, storing one row per CDR3 protein. The table records approximately 300 distinct CDR3 sequences, 9.9% of them present only once. This material consisted of CD8+ T cells from PBMCs, taken at baseline or after one month of anti-PD-1 therapy (not recorded which). All receptors derive from a human donor with melanoma. Both conserved end residues are part of each CDR3. Fields, in order: clone size, D gene, J gene, V gene, CDR3 protein, CDR3 DNA. A D gene is named only where the DNA matches it firmly. Rows may omit the clone size; those that give it use once, few, many or a size class.

size: large
D: NA
J: TRBJ2-3
V: TRBV6-2/TRBV6-3
CDR3: CAATERLDTQYF
DNA: TGTGCCGCGACCGAACGCCTAGATACGCAGTATTTT

size: large
D: NA
J: TRBJ2-1
V: TRBV2
CDR3: CASSHTTERNEQFF
DNA: TGTGCCAGCAGTCACACCACAGAGAGGAATGAGCAGTTCTTC

size: NA
D: TRBD1
J: TRBJ2-1
V: TRBV2
CDR3: CASATGGSYNEQFF
DNA: TGTGCCAGCGCGACAGGGGGATCCTACAATGAGCAGTTCTTC

size: large
D: NA
J: TRBJ2-2
V: TRBV27
CDR3: CASSSHLNTGELFF
DNA: TGTGCCAGCAGTTCACACTTGAACACCGGGGAGCTGTTTTTT

size: medium-sized
D: TRBD2
J: TRBJ2-1
V: TRBV15
CDR3: CATSRDTGGYEQFF
DNA: TGTGCCACCAGCAGAGATACGGGAGGGTATGAGCAGTTCTTC

size: large
D: NA
J: TRBJ2-1
V: TRBV29-1
CDR3: CSVRFWTEETYNEQFF
DNA: TGCAGCGTTAGGTTCTGGACCGAGGAAACCTACAATGAGCAGTTCTTC

size: large
D: NA
J: TRBJ1-5
V: TRBV6-6
CDR3: CASSHPANLLGQPQHF
DNA: TGTGCCAGCAGTCACCCAGCCAACCTCCTCGGACAGCCCCAGCATTTT

size: large
D: NA
J: TRBJ2-5
V: TRBV7-2
CDR3: CASSLDRAIHETQYF
DNA: TGTGCCAGCAGCTTAGACAGGGCCATCCACGAGACCCAGTACTTC

size: few
D: TRBD2
J: TRBJ2-1
V: TRBV20-1
CDR3: CSASQASGGYNEQFF
DNA: TGCAGTGCTAGTCAAGCTAGCGGGGGGTACAATGAGCAGTTCTTC

size: NA
D: NA
J: TRBJ1-1
V: TRBV7-6
CDR3: CASSLNEAEGEAFF
DNA: TGTGCCAGCAGCTTAAACGAAGCGGAAGGAGAAGCTTTCTTT

size: medium-sized
D: TRBD2
J: TRBJ2-3
V: TRBV5-4
CDR3: CASSLGTSPADTQYF
DNA: TGTGCCAGCAGCTTGGGGACTAGTCCAGCAGATACGCAGTATTTT

size: NA
D: NA
J: TRBJ1-1
V: TRBV19
CDR3: CASSWSNTEAFF
DNA: TGTGCCAGTAGTTGGTCGAACACTGAAGCTTTCTTT

size: medium-sized
D: NA
J: TRBJ2-7
V: TRBV19
CDR3: CASSRRGSYEQYF
DNA: TGTGCCAGTAGTCGGAGGGGATCCTACGAGCAGTACTTC

size: medium-sized
D: NA
J: TRBJ1-1
V: TRBV19
CDR3: CASSIDGGNTEAFF
DNA: TGTGCCAGTAGTATAGATGGAGGAAACACTGAAGCTTTCTTT

size: large
D: NA
J: TRBJ2-7
V: TRBV7-8
CDR3: CASSSPSGALAYEQYF
DNA: TGTGCCAGCAGCTCTCCCTCTGGCGCATTGGCATACGAGCAGTACTTC

size: NA
D: TRBD2
J: TRBJ2-2
V: TRBV4-2
CDR3: CASSLAGGSNTGELFF
DNA: TGCGCCAGCAGCCTCGCGGGAGGTTCGAACACCGGGGAGCTGTTTTTT

size: large
D: TRBD1
J: TRBJ1-1
V: TRBV5-5
CDR3: CASSHGTGTGKSTEAFF
DNA: TGTGCCAGCAGCCACGGAACCGGGACAGGGAAGTCGACGGAAGCTTTCTTT

size: large
D: NA
J: TRBJ2-7
V: TRBV19
CDR3: CASSIDPGTPFYEQYF
DNA: TGTGCCAGTAGTATAGATCCCGGGACACCGTTCTACGAGCAGTACTTC

size: large
D: NA
J: TRBJ2-1
V: TRBV4-2
CDR3: CASSPAPSELHNEQFF
DNA: TGTGCCAGCAGCCCGGCCCCTAGCGAACTACACAATGAGCAGTTCTTC

size: large
D: NA
J: TRBJ2-7
V: TRBV4-3
CDR3: CASSQGRGSYEQYF
DNA: TGCGCCAGCAGCCAAGGCCGGGGGAGCTACGAGCAGTACTTC

size: large
D: TRBD1
J: TRBJ2-5
V: TRBV11-2
CDR3: CASSLGSGGLAQYF
DNA: TGTGCCAGCAGCTTAGGGTCAGGGGGCCTTGCCCAGTACTTC

size: large
D: NA
J: TRBJ1-1
V: TRBV12-3/TRBV12-4
CDR3: CASSFFTDTEAFF
DNA: TGTGCCAGCAGTTTTTTCACGGACACTGAAGCTTTCTTT

size: large
D: TRBD2
J: TRBJ2-1
V: TRBV19
CDR3: CASSGGAYNEQFF
DNA: TGTGCCAGTAGCGGGGGGGCCTACAATGAGCAGTTCTTC

size: large
D: NA
J: TRBJ2-2
V: TRBV5-5
CDR3: CASSFGLNTGELFF
DNA: TGTGCCAGCAGCTTCGGACTAAACACCGGGGAGCTGTTTTTT

size: large
D: NA
J: TRBJ2-7
V: TRBV5-4
CDR3: CASSLQGSSYEQYF
DNA: TGTGCCAGCAGCTTGCAGGGAAGCTCCTACGAGCAGTACTTC

size: NA
D: NA
J: TRBJ1-2
V: TRBV19
CDR3: CATGSIVAAYTF
DNA: TGTGCCACCGGATCTATTGTAGCTGCATACACCTTC

size: medium-sized
D: NA
J: TRBJ2-3
V: TRBV12-3/TRBV12-4
CDR3: CASTGQSTDTQYF
DNA: TGTGCCAGCACCGGACAGAGCACAGATACGCAGTATTTT

size: large
D: NA
J: TRBJ1-1
V: TRBV16
CDR3: CASSFSGGGTEAFF
DNA: TGTGCCAGCAGCTTCTCGGGGGGGGGCACTGAAGCTTTCTTT

size: large
D: NA
J: TRBJ2-7
V: TRBV2
CDR3: CASIGGAYEQYF
DNA: TGTGCCAGCATCGGGGGAGCGTACGAGCAGTACTTC

size: large
D: NA
J: TRBJ2-3
V: TRBV12-3/TRBV12-4
CDR3: CASSDPTVGTQYF
DNA: TGTGCCAGCAGTGATCCGACGGTGGGTACGCAGTATTTT

size: large
D: NA
J: TRBJ2-3
V: TRBV19
CDR3: CASSIRPYTQYF
DNA: TGTGCCAGTAGTATTCGGCCCTATACGCAGTATTTT

size: large
D: TRBD1
J: TRBJ2-3
V: TRBV2
CDR3: CASSAAGGPSTDTQYF
DNA: TGTGCCAGCAGCGCTGCAGGGGGCCCCAGCACAGATACGCAGTATTTT

size: large
D: TRBD1
J: TRBJ2-7
V: TRBV2
CDR3: CASNIMTGKNEQYF
DNA: TGTGCCAGCAATATAATGACAGGGAAGAACGAGCAGTACTTC

size: medium-sized
D: NA
J: TRBJ1-1
V: TRBV4-3
CDR3: CASSQPRGLTTEAFF
DNA: TGCGCCAGCAGCCAACCCAGGGGACTTACTACTGAAGCTTTCTTT

size: large
D: NA
J: TRBJ2-7
V: TRBV25-1
CDR3: CASSQTEYEQYF
DNA: TGTGCCAGCAGTCAGACCGAGTACGAGCAGTACTTC

size: large
D: TRBD2
J: TRBJ2-1
V: TRBV29-1
CDR3: CSALAGGRYEQFF
DNA: TGCAGCGCTCTAGCGGGGGGGCGATATGAGCAGTTCTTC

size: medium-sized
D: NA
J: TRBJ1-1
V: TRBV7-8
CDR3: CASSLGDHKAFF
DNA: TGTGCCAGCAGCTTGGGCGACCATAAGGCTTTCTTT